A single sample gave rise to the 26 T cell receptor beta chains below, sequenced in a study of blood T cell repertoires in COVID-19. Repertoires were generated with immunoSEQ multiplex PCR, while TCRdb's copy carries only in-frame clones and drops some. The sample holds around 150,000 clones, 80% to 90% seen once. Sequencing input: peripheral blood. These receptors originate from a man aged 55 to 70 with acute or convalescent COVID-19.

V usage is TRBV24-1 and J usage is TRBJ2-7; a possible D gene is TRBD2 (5 bases). CDR1 and CDR2 from the germline V gene are KGHDR and SFDVKD. The length of the CDR3 is 13 residues. Trimming took off 6 bases at V and 7 bases at J, with 15 bases between the two ends. The CDR3 protein is CATSRPGTREQYF. The DNA for the CDR3 is TGTGCCACCAGTCGGCCAGGTACTAGAGAGCAGTACTTC.

The chain combines TRBV6-1 with TRBJ2-4; the D gene is possibly TRBD1 (5 bases). Germline CDR1 reads MNHNS; CDR2 reads SASEGT. With 3 bases removed from V and 3 bases from J, the gap between germline ends came to 18 bases. The CDR3 consists of 17 residues. The CDR3 sequence: CASSEHVWGSGKNIQYF. CDR3 coding DNA: TGTGCCAGCAGTGAGCATGTTTGGGGCTCGGGCAAAAACATTCAGTACTTC.

In its sample, this clone was seen once. V gene TRBV12-3 or TRBV12-4 combines with J gene TRBJ1-3; maybe TRBD1 (5 bases). The germline V and J ends were trimmed by 7 bases and 2 bases, with 9 bases remaining between them. The length of the CDR3 is 13 residues. CDR3 coding DNA: TGTGCCAGCACAGGGCCCCCTGGAAACACCATATATTTT. This gives the protein CASTGPPGNTIYF.

The genes are TRBV5-4 and TRBJ2-7, with D perhaps TRBD1 (6 bases). Trimming removed 6 bases at V and 0 bases at J, with 16 bases between. This CDR3 contains 15 residues. Germline-derived CDR1 and CDR2 are SGHNT and YYREEE (reference sequence). The CDR3 protein is CASTHTGTGSYEQYF. The CDR3 region has the DNA TGTGCCAGCACCCATACAGGGACGGGCTCCTACGAGCAGTACTTC.

This clone was counted a single time. The chain couples TRBV7-6 to TRBJ2-1, with 8 nucleotides matching TRBD2. The V segment lost 5 bases and the J segment 5 bases; nucleotides outside the gene matches: 17. The germline V gene has CDR1 SGHVS and CDR2 FNYEAQ. The CDR3 is 18 residues long. The CDR3 reads CASSPAPPGLVTHNEQFF. The CDR3 nucleotides are TGTGCCAGCAGCCCTGCTCCCCCGGGACTAGTGACCCACAATGAGCAGTTCTTC.

The chain uses TRBV6-2 or TRBV6-3 and TRBJ1-1, with 8 bases fitting TRBD1. Germline-derived CDR1 and CDR2 are MNHEY and SVGEGT. The CDR3 has 15 residues. V gave up 2 bases and J gave up 2 bases; unmatched junction bases: 4. The CDR3 DNA reads as TGTGCCAGCAGTTACCTGGCAGGGGGCAACACTGAAGCTTTCTTT. This gives the protein CASSYLAGGNTEAFF.

The chain uses TRBV5-1 and TRBJ1-6, with TRBD1 matching over 7 bases. The CDR3 loop spans 16 amino acids. Germline CDR1 reads SGHRS; CDR2 reads YFSETQ. Trimming at V came to 5 bases and at J to 3 bases, leaving 8 bases not matched to a gene. The DNA for the CDR3 is TGCGCCAGCAGACAAGGACAGGCGAACTATAATTCACCCCTCCACTTT. Protein: CASRQGQANYNSPLHF.

The rearrangement links TRBV5-1 to TRBJ1-2; the match to TRBD1 covers 7 bases. CDR3 size: 13 residues. CDR1 is SGHRS and CDR2 is YFSETQ in the germline V gene. J was trimmed by 5 bases and V by 2 bases; bases with no gene match: 3. The CDR3: CASSLTGEYGYTF. In DNA, the CDR3 is TGCGCCAGCAGCTTAACAGGGGAGTATGGCTACACCTTC.

J is TRBJ1-1 and V is TRBV2; no reliable D call. Trimming removed 5 bases at V and 0 bases at J, with 13 bases between. The CDR3 consists of 15 residues. CDR1 is SNHLY and CDR2 is FYNNEI in the germline V gene. The CDR3 spells CASSISPGMNTEAFF. CDR3 nucleotide sequence: TGTGCCAGCAGTATCTCTCCGGGGATGAACACTGAAGCTTTCTTT.

Only a few counts were recorded for this clone. The V gene is TRBV5-1, the J gene TRBJ2-1, with D perhaps matching TRBD2 (6 bases). Germline V gene sequence: CDR1 SGHRS, CDR2 YFSETQ. CDR3 size: 16 residues. The germline V and J ends were trimmed by 6 bases and 2 bases, with 18 bases remaining between them. The CDR3 spells CASNIVGGNPYNEQFF. CDR3 DNA: TGCGCCAGCAATATAGTGGGCGGGAACCCCTACAATGAGCAGTTCTTC.

The chain uses TRBV18 and TRBJ1-6; 10 positions match TRBD1. J lost 9 bases, V lost 3 bases, and 2 bases had no gene match. This CDR3 has 14 residues. CDR1 and CDR2 from the germline V gene are KGHSH and LQKENI. The CDR3 is CASSPDRGSSPLHF. The CDR3 coding sequence is TGTGCCAGCTCACCGGACAGGGGGTCTTCACCCCTCCACTTT.

The rearrangement links TRBV12-3 or TRBV12-4 to TRBJ1-6; maybe TRBD1 (5 bases). V was shortened by 6 bases and J by 9 bases, with 9 bases between the two germline ends. The CDR3 runs to 12 residues. The CDR3 region is CASSEQVSPLHF. The CDR3 DNA is TGTGCCAGCAGCGAACAGGTTTCACCCCTCCACTTT.

The CDR3 sequence: CASSVGGQGELFF. DNA of the CDR3: TGTGCCAGCAGCGTAGGGGGACAGGGGGAACTGTTTTTT. V is TRBV9 and J is TRBJ1-4; TRBD1 matches 11 bases. CDR3 length: 13 amino acids. Germline CDR1 and CDR2: SGDLS and YYNGEE. J was trimmed by 12 bases and V by 0 bases; bases with no gene match: 1.

This clone was recorded once. The rearrangement uses TRBV5-4 and TRBJ1-2, with 9 bases identical to TRBD1. There are 19 residues in the CDR3. Germline trimming cut 3 bases from V and 4 bases from J; bases unmatched to any gene: 19. CDR1 and CDR2 from the germline V gene are SGHNT and YYREEE (reference sequence). CDR3 protein: CASSSRGGGQGRWGYGYTF. CDR3 sequence (DNA): TGTGCCAGCAGCTCGCGAGGAGGTGGACAGGGGCGTTGGGGCTATGGCTACACCTTC.

This sequence joins TRBV7-6 and TRBJ2-2; unclear D gene. The ends were cut back, 2 bases at V and 2 bases at J, with 9 bases in the middle. The CDR3 consists of 15 residues. Germline V lookup: CDR1 SGHVS, CDR2 FNYEAQ. The CDR3 protein is CASSLSASNTGELFF. Written as DNA, the CDR3 is TGTGCCAGCAGCTTATCCGCCAGTAACACCGGGGAGCTGTTTTTT.

This clone was picked up a small number of times. CDR3 sequence: CASSPSASSYNEQFF. In DNA form, the CDR3 reads TGTGCCAGCAGCCCCAGTGCAAGCTCCTACAATGAGCAGTTCTTC. This chain connects TRBV7-2 to TRBJ2-1; D not resolved. CDR1 and CDR2 (germline): SGHTA, FQGNSA. The CDR3 runs 15 residues. The V gene lost 5 bases and the J gene lost 0 bases, with 11 bases spanning the gap. The whole variable domain, filled in from reference TRBV7-2 and TRBJ2-1, reads GAGVSQSPSNKVTEKGKDVELRCDPISGHTALYWYRQSLGQGLEFLIYFQGNSAPDKSGLPSDRFSAERTGGSVSTLTIQRTQQEDSAVYLCASSPSASSYNEQFFGPGTRLTVL.

Here the CDR3 reads CASSKGTGTRPQHF. In DNA form, the CDR3 reads TGTGCCAGCAGTAAGGGGACAGGTACGAGGCCCCAGCATTTT. The chain combines TRBV6-7 with TRBJ1-5; TRBD1 agrees at 8 bases. TRBV6-7 is sorted into the ORF group, with uncertain function. The CDR3 runs to 14 residues. V lost 5 bases, J lost 9 bases, and 9 bases stayed unmatched.

This chain connects TRBV2 to TRBJ2-7; weak D call: TRBD2 (6 bases). The CDR3 has 14 amino acids. The V and J ends lost 6 bases and 6 bases respectively, with 18 bases between them. Germline values: CDR1 SNHLY, CDR2 FYNNEI. The CDR3 DNA follows: TGTGCCAGCAGGACTGGGGGGAAGGCAAGCGAGCAGTACTTC. Translated, it gives CASRTGGKASEQYF.

V and J are TRBV12-3 or TRBV12-4 and TRBJ1-2; D gene ambiguous. V was shortened by 7 bases and J by 10 bases, with 19 bases between the two germline ends. CDR3 length equals 13 residues. The CDR3 loop is CASTPLLTRAYTF. In DNA, the CDR3 is TGTGCCAGCACCCCCCTCCTTACGCGAGCCTACACCTTC.

This clone was picked up a small number of times. Other DNA sequences of this sample code for an identical CDR3. The chain uses TRBV18 and TRBJ1-5, with TRBD1 as a possible D gene (6 bases). From germline, CDR1 is KGHSH and CDR2 LQKENI. The CDR3 consists of 13 residues. V was clipped by 2 bases and J by 4 bases, with 6 bases between them. The CDR3 DNA follows: TGTGCCAGCTCACCAGACAGGAATCAGCCCCAGCATTTT. Protein: CASSPDRNQPQHF. Full variable domain (remainder filled in from reference TRBV18 and TRBJ1-5): NAGVMQNPRHLVRRRGQEARLRCSPMKGHSHVYWYRQLPEEGLKFMVYLQKENIIDESGMPKERFSAEFPKEGPSILRIQQVVRGDSAAYFCASSPDRNQPQHFGDGTRLSIL.

This chain connects TRBV30 to TRBJ1-2; tentatively, D is TRBD1 (5 bases). This CDR3 is built from 15 residues. Germline lookup yields CDR1 GTSNPN and CDR2 SVGIG (reference sequence). The CDR3 DNA reads TGTGCATCGGAGGGAGAAAAACAGGCTAGCTATGGCTACACCTTC. Its protein is CASEGEKQASYGYTF. Using reference TRBV30 and TRBJ1-2 for the parts outside the CDR3, the full variable domain is SQTIHQWPATLVQPVGSPLSLECTVEGTSNPNLYWYRQAAGRGLQLLFYSVGIGQISSEVPQNLSASRPQDRQFILSSKKLLLSDSGFYLCASEGEKQASYGYTFGSGTRLTVV.

The chain employs TRBV12-3 or TRBV12-4 and TRBJ1-1; 9 bases are shared with TRBD1. This CDR3 has 13 residues. Losses at the gene ends were 5 bases for V and 8 bases for J; bases not matched to a gene: 6. CDR3 sequence (DNA): TGTGCCAGCAGTACGGGACAGGGTATCGAAGCTTTCTTT. The encoded protein is CASSTGQGIEAFF.

The chain combines TRBV6-4 with TRBJ2-3, with D possibly TRBD2 on 6 matching bases. CDR3 size: 16 residues. Germline V gives CDR1 MRHNA, CDR2 SNTAGT. V lost 3 bases, J lost 2 bases, and 15 bases lay in between. CDR3 nucleotide sequence: TGTGCCAGCAGTGAGAGTGGGGGGAGTCCCACAGATACGCAGTATTTT. Its translation: CASSESGGSPTDTQYF.

The genes are TRBV7-2 and TRBJ2-2, with 7 positions matching TRBD2. Germline V lookup: CDR1 SGHTA, CDR2 FQGNSA. This CDR3 is built from 14 residues. V was clipped by 2 bases and J by 4 bases; unmatched bases: 1. The CDR3 coding sequence is TGTGCCAGCAGCTTATGGGGGGGCACCGGGGAGCTGTTTTTT. It yields the protein CASSLWGGTGELFF.

The chain combines TRBV21-1 with TRBJ1-2; TRBD1 is the table's D call, not checked against the DNA. TRBV21-1 is listed as a pseudogene. The CDR3 totals 15 residues. The CDR3 loop reads CASSIEQVWGYGYTF. The CDR3 DNA reads as TGTGCCAGCAGCATAGAACAGGTGTGGGGCTATGGCTACACCTTC.

The V gene is TRBV6-5, the J gene TRBJ1-2; the D gene is possibly TRBD1 (6 bases). This CDR3 region has 15 residues. Germline V gives CDR1 MNHEY, CDR2 SVGAGI. V lost 4 bases, J lost 5 bases, and 17 bases lay in between. CDR3 bases: TGTGCCAGCAGTTTAAAACAGGGTCGGGCATATGGCTACACCTTC. Protein sequence: CASSLKQGRAYGYTF.